This paragraph covers one TCR beta chain sequence. Its antigen is as yet unknown. The sample originates from a study of T cell responses to AZD1222 COVID-19 vaccine. General study findings and limits: The study reported that nearly half of spike-specific TCRs target unmutated variant regions. Repertoire sampling occurred only after the peak T cell response. At baseline, seropositivity was found in only a handful of AZD1222 recipients.

This CDR3 region has 16 residues. Per germline, CDR1 SNHLY and CDR2 FYNNEI. The V gene lost 9 bases and the J gene lost 2 bases, with 17 bases spanning the gap. Pooled samples include second doses given at about 4 or 12 weeks. Repertoires were generated with immunoSEQ multiplex PCR, while TCRdb's copy carries only in-frame clones and drops some. The sample includes roughly 200,000 clones, approximately 89% of them seen just once. The TCR originated in an adult who received the AZD1222 COVID-19 vaccine. The sample was peripheral blood, taken 28 days after the second AZD1222 dose. The gene calls are TRBV2 and TRBJ2-6, with a weak D call TRBD1 (6 bases). DNA of the CDR3: TGTGCCAGGCACTCTACAGGGTTTCCTGGGGCCAACGTCCTGACTTTC. Translated: CARHSTGFPGANVLTF.